This is a list of T cell receptor beta chains from one sample in a study of blood T cell repertoires in COVID-19. TCRdb's table, derived via immunoSEQ multiplex PCR, lists solely in-frame clones and lacks some. This sample has over 200,000 clones; about 88% occur once, and the top ten carry about 2.5%. Sequencing used peripheral blood. These receptors originate from an older woman with acute or convalescent COVID-19. CDR3s include the opening cysteine and the closing phenylalanine or tryptophan. A D gene is named only where the DNA matches it firmly. Expanded clones get a size class; other rows say once, few or many, or leave the size out.

d_call j_call clone_size v_call cdr3_nt cdr3_aa
TRBD2 TRBJ2-2 - TRBV7-8 TGTGCCAGCAGCCAGAATCAGCGGGAGTACACCGGGGAGCTGTTTTTT CASSQNQREYTGELFF
- TRBJ1-1 - TRBV19 TGTGCCAGTAGTGGGCAGGCGAACACTGAAGCTTTCTTT CASSGQANTEAFF
TRBD2 TRBJ2-2 - TRBV5-3 TGTGCCAGAAGCTTCCGGCGGCTAGCGGTGAGGCAGGACACCGGGGAGCTGTTTTTT CARSFRRLAVRQDTGELFF
- TRBJ1-2 - TRBV28 TGTGCCAGCAGTTTACGAGGACAGAACTATGGCTACACCTTC CASSLRGQNYGYTF
TRBD2 TRBJ2-5 - TRBV7-2 TGTGCCAGCAGCCGCGGGGGGGCCGGCCTACAAGAGACCCAGTACTTC CASSRGGAGLQETQYF
- TRBJ2-7 - TRBV6-1 TGTGCCAGCAGTGAAGGAAGTGGGGCTTTCTACGAGCAGTACTTC CASSEGSGAFYEQYF
- TRBJ1-1 - TRBV18 TGTGCCAGCTCACCACCGGGCCCTCTCACTGAAGCTTTCTTT CASSPPGPLTEAFF
TRBD1 TRBJ1-2 - TRBV11-2 TGTGCCAGCAGCTTAAGACAGGGAGTAGACGGCTACACCTTC CASSLRQGVDGYTF
TRBD2 TRBJ2-5 - TRBV3-1/TRBV3-2 TGTGCCAGCAGCCGACCTAGCGGGAGCGGGACCCAGTACTTC CASSRPSGSGTQYF
TRBD2 TRBJ2-7 - TRBV19 TGTGCCAGTAGTTCGAGACTAGCGGGAGCCTTCTACGAGCAGTACTTC CASSSRLAGAFYEQYF
- TRBJ1-6 - TRBV5-1 TGCGCCAGCAGCTTCTGGGAGTCCTATAATTCACCCCTCCACTTT CASSFWESYNSPLHF
- TRBJ2-5 - TRBV19 TGTGCCAGTAGTATAATGGGAGAAGGAGAGACCCAGTACTTC CASSIMGEGETQYF
- TRBJ1-2 - TRBV29-1 TGCAGCGGGGGTGGGGGCCAGGGCTATGGCTACACCTTC CSGGGGQGYGYTF
TRBD1 TRBJ1-2 - TRBV18 TGTGCCAGCTCACCCACTGGGACAGGCGATGGCTACACCTTC CASSPTGTGDGYTF
TRBD1 TRBJ1-5 once TRBV12-3/TRBV12-4 TGTGCCAGCAGTTTTCAGGGGGATCAGCCCCAGCATTTT CASSFQGDQPQHF
- TRBJ1-6 - TRBV5-5 TGTGCCAGCAGCTTGTGGACAATCAATTCACCCCTCCACTTT CASSLWTINSPLHF
- TRBJ1-1 - TRBV3-1/TRBV3-2 TGTGCCAGCAGCCAAGATGTGGGCATGAACACTGAAGCTTTCTTT CASSQDVGMNTEAFF
- TRBJ2-7 - TRBV21-1 TGTGCCAGCAGCAAGTGGGACAAAAGGACCTACGAGCAGTACTTC CASSKWDKRTYEQYF
- TRBJ1-5 - TRBV30 TGTGCCTGGAGTGTAACCAGGTATGAAGGTCAGCCCCAGCATTTT CAWSVTRYEGQPQHF
TRBD1 TRBJ1-1 - TRBV5-5 TGTGCCAGCAGCACGGGAGGTGCGACAGGGGGCACGGGAGCTTTCTTT CASSTGGATGGTGAFF
TRBD1 TRBJ2-3 - TRBV24-1 TGTGCCACCAGTGACTGGACAGGGGGCGCAACAGATACGCAGTATTTT CATSDWTGGATDTQYF
- TRBJ2-5 - TRBV15 TGTGCCACCAGCGTAGTTAAATTGGAGACCCAGTACTTC CATSVVKLETQYF
TRBD2 TRBJ2-5 - TRBV29-1 TGCAGCGTTAGGTCAGCGGGAGTGAGACAAGAGACCCAGTACTTC CSVRSAGVRQETQYF
- TRBJ2-1 - TRBV7-9 TGTGCCAGCAGCTTCCGATTTACAGGCACGCCCCGATACAATGAGCAGTTCTTC CASSFRFTGTPRYNEQFF
TRBD2 TRBJ2-1 - TRBV5-5 TGTGCCAGCAGCCTGGACACCGGGACTAGCTCCGGTGGGCAGTTCTTC CASSLDTGTSSGGQFF
TRBD1 TRBJ1-2 - TRBV3-1/TRBV3-2 TGTGCCAGCAGCCAAGGTTGGGACAGGACTAACTATGGCTACACCTTC CASSQGWDRTNYGYTF
- TRBJ2-1 once TRBV24-1 TGTGCCACCAGTCCGACCAGGTACGACAATGAGCAGTTCTTC CATSPTRYDNEQFF
- TRBJ1-2 - TRBV30 TGTGCCTGGAGCCCCTACACAGGAGTTTATGGCTACACCTTC CAWSPYTGVYGYTF
- TRBJ2-6 - TRBV6-2/TRBV6-3 TGTGCCAGCAGTTTAGACAACTCTGGGGCCAACGTCCTGACTTTC CASSLDNSGANVLTF
TRBD1 TRBJ2-7 many TRBV18 TGTGCCAGCTCAGACCGGACAGGGGACTACGAGCAGTACTTC CASSDRTGDYEQYF
- TRBJ1-5 - TRBV6-2/TRBV6-3 TGTGCCAGCAGTTACTCGGATTCGAGGCAGCCCCAGCATTTT CASSYSDSRQPQHF
- TRBJ2-4 - TRBV11-2 TGTGCCAGCAGCTTAGTGCGTGACATTCAGTACTTC CASSLVRDIQYF
- TRBJ1-5 - TRBV7-9 TGTGCCAGCAGCGCCCAGGGTGGCAATCAGCCCCAGCATTTT CASSAQGGNQPQHF
- TRBJ2-5 - TRBV27 TGTGCCAGAAGCGGCTTCCAAGAGACCCAGTACTTC CARSGFQETQYF
TRBD1 TRBJ1-1 - TRBV11-2 TGTGCCAGCAGCTCCGTATTAACCGGGACAGGGAATGAAGCTTTCTTT CASSSVLTGTGNEAFF
TRBD2 TRBJ2-3 - TRBV5-4 TGTGCCAGCAGCTCCGGCGTGGGCGGGGGGGTTTTAACAGATACGCAGTATTTT CASSSGVGGGVLTDTQYF
TRBD1 TRBJ1-1 once TRBV19 TGTGCCAGTAGTCCCTTTGAGGGGACAGGGAAGGAGGGTCGGACTGAAGCTTTCTTT CASSPFEGTGKEGRTEAFF
TRBD1 TRBJ1-5 - TRBV30 TGTGCCTGGAGTGGAGGGACAGACCTTTTTTATAGCAATCAGCCCCAGCATTTT CAWSGGTDLFYSNQPQHF
- TRBJ1-2 - TRBV7-8 TGTGCCAGCAGACCGGGGGGGCCTAACTATGGCTACACCTTC CASRPGGPNYGYTF
- TRBJ2-1 - TRBV12-3/TRBV12-4 TGTGCCAGCAGTTTTGGGCTTTCTGAGCAGTTCTTC CASSFGLSEQFF